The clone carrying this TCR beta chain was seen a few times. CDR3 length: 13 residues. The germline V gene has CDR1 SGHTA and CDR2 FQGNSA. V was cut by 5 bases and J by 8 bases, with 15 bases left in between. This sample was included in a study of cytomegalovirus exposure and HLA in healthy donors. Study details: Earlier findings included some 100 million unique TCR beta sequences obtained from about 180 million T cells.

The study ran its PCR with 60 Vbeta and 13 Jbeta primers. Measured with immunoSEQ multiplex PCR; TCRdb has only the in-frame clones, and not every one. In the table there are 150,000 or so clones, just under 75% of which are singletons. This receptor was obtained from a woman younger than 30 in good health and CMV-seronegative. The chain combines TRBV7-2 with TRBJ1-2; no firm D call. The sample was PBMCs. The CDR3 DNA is TGTGCCAGCAGCATTTGGAGGGAACGGGGCTACACCTTC. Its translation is CASSIWRERGYTF.